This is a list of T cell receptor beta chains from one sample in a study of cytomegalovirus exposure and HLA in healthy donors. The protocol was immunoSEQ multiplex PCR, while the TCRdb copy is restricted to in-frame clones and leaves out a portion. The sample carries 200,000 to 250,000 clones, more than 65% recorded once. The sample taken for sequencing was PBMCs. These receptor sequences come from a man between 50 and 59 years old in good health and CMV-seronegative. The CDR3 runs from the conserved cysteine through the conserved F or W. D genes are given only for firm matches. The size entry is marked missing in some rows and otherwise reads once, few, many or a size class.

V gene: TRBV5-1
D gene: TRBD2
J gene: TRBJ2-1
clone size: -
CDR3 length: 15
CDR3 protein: CASSKPGLAYNEQFF
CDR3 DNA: TGCGCCAGCAGCAAGCCGGGACTAGCCTACAATGAGCAGTTCTTC

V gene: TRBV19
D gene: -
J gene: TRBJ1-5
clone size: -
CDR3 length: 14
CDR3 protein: CASSATPGGQPQHF
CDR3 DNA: TGTGCCAGTAGTGCGACGCCCGGGGGTCAGCCCCAGCATTTT

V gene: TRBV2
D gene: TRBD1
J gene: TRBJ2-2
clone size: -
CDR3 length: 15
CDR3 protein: CASSQGQGAGGELFF
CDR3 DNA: TGTGCCAGCAGCCAGGGGCAGGGGGCTGGCGGGGAGCTGTTTTTT

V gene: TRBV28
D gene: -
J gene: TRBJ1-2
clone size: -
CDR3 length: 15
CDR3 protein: CASTPRGGRGYGYTF
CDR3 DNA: TGTGCCAGCACCCCCCGGGGGGGTCGGGGCTATGGCTACACCTTC

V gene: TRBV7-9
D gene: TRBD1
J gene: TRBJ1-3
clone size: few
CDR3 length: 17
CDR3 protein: CASSSRDRSSSGNTIYF
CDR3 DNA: TGTGCCAGCAGCTCGAGGGACAGGTCGAGCTCTGGAAACACCATATATTTT

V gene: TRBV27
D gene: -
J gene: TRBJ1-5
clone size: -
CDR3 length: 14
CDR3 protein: CASSPQGRNQPQHF
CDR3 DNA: TGTGCCAGCAGTCCCCAGGGGCGGAATCAGCCCCAGCATTTT

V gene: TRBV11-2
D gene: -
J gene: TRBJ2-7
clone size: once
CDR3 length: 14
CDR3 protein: CASRYRVISYEQYF
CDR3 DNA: TGTGCCAGCAGATACCGGGTTATCTCCTACGAGCAGTACTTC

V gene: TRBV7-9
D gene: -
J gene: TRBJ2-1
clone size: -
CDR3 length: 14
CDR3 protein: CASSLAWRYNEQFF
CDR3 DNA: TGTGCCAGCAGCTTAGCGTGGAGGTACAATGAGCAGTTCTTC

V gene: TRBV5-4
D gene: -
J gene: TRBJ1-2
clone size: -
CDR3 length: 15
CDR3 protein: CASSLGGWTTSGYTF
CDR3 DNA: TGTGCCAGCAGCTTGGGGGGTTGGACTACCAGTGGCTACACCTTC

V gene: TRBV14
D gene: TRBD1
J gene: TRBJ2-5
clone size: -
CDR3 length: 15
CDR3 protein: CASSNTRGYQETQYF
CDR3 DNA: TGTGCCAGCAGCAACACCAGGGGGTACCAAGAGACCCAGTACTTC

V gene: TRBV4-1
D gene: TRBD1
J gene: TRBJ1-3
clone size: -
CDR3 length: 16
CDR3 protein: CASSQADRGTGNTIYF
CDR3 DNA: TGCGCCAGCAGCCAAGCGGACAGGGGCACTGGAAACACCATATATTTT

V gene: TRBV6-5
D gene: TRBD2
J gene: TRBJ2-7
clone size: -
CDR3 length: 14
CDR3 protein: CASSYLAGGDEQYF
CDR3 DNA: TGTGCCAGCAGCTACCTAGCGGGAGGGGACGAGCAGTACTTC

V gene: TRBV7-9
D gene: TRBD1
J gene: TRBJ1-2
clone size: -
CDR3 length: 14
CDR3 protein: CASSAGGGNYGYTF
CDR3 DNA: TGTGCCAGCAGCGCAGGGGGCGGAAACTATGGCTACACCTTC

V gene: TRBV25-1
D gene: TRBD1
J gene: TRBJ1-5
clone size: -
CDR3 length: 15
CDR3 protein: CASSGTGVAKQPQHF
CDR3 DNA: TGTGCCAGCAGTGGTACAGGGGTGGCAAAACAGCCCCAGCATTTT

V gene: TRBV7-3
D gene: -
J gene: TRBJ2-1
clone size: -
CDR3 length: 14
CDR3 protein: CASSLGRVGNEQFF
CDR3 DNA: TGTGCCAGCAGCTTAGGCAGGGTGGGCAATGAGCAGTTCTTC

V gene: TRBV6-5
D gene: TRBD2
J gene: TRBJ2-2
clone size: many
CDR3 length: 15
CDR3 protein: CATSGGEGESGELFF
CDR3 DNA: TGTGCCACCTCGGGGGGAGAGGGAGAGAGCGGGGAGCTGTTTTTT

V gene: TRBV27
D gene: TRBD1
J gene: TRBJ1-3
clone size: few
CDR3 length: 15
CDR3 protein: CASRLGGTVGNTIYF
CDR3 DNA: TGTGCCAGCAGATTGGGCGGGACAGTTGGAAACACCATATATTTT

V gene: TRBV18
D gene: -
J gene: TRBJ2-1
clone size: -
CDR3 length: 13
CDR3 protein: CASSSPSYNEQFF
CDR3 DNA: TGTGCCAGCTCATCCCCGTCCTACAATGAGCAGTTCTTC

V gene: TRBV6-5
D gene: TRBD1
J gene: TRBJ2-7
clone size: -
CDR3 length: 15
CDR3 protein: CASSASGTGSYEQYF
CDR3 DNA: TGTGCCAGCAGTGCGTCCGGGACAGGGTCCTACGAGCAGTACTTC

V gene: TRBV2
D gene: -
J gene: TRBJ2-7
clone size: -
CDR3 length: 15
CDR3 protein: CASSERKPAAYEQYF
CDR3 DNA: TGTGCCAGCAGTGAACGAAAGCCCGCGGCCTACGAGCAGTACTTC